This T cell receptor beta chain was captured by sequencing in a study of CD4 T cells in relation to SARS-CoV-2 and coronaviruses. CDR1 and CDR2 from the germline V gene are SGDLS and YYNGEE. The CDR3 totals 13 residues. The germline V and J ends were trimmed by 4 bases and 3 bases, with 10 bases remaining between them. TCRdb's copy holds only in-frame clones and misses some; the assay was immunoSEQ multiplex PCR. This table has tens of thousands of clones, roughly 94% appearing once. The J gene is TRBJ1-2, the V gene TRBV9; D is unclear. The source of this sequence is an adult with COVID-19. Specimen: naive CD4+ T cells from PBMCs. Indicated subset: naive CD4+ T cells isolated by negative enrichment. CDR3 DNA: TGTGCCAGCAGCCTCGATTGGGACTATGGCTACACCTTC. Residues: CASSLDWDYGYTF.